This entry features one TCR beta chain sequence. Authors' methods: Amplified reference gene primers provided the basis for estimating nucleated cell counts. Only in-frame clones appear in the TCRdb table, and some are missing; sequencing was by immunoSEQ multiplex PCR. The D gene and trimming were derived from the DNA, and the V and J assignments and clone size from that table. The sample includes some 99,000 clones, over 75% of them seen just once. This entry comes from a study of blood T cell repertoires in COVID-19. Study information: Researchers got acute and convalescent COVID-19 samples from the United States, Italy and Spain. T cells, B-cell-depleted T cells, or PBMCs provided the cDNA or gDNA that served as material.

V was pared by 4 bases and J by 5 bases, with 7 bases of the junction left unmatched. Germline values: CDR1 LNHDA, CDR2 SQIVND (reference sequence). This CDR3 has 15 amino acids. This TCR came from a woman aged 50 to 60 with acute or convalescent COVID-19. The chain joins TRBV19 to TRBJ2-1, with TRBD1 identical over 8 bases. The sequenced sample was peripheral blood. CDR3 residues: CASSTRDRGHNEQFF. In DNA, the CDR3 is TGTGCCAGTAGTACGAGAGACAGGGGCCACAATGAGCAGTTCTTC.